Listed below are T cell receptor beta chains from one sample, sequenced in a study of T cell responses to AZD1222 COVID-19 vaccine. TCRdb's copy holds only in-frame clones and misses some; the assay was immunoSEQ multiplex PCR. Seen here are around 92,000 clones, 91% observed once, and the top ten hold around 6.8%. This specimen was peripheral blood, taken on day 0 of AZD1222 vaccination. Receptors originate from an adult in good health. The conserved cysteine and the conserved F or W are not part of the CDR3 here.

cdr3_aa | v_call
ASSLMGRWDGAKNIQY | TRBV6-2/TRBV6-3
ASSLSLSDTQY | TRBV7-3
ASTPEQGARPQH | TRBV6-5
ASSDTYRGVYGYT | TRBV6-1
ASALSGASTDTQY | TRBV6-5
AISAGTYEQY | TRBV10-3
ASKTVGNQPQH | TRBV12-3/TRBV12-4
ASSPVDSSGNTIY | TRBV18
ASSRTGEAGANVLT | TRBV7-3
ASSLGGGGRNEQF | TRBV7-8
ASSGGQGVDTIY | TRBV5-4
ASSFRGQTYEQY | TRBV27
ASGPPAAYSPLH | TRBV6-5
ASKTGGDAGYT | TRBV12-3/TRBV12-4
ASSPGTGMNTEAF | TRBV18
ASSNPQASSYEQY | TRBV19
ASSVRGDTEAF | TRBV9
ASSDEGGRGEKLF | TRBV25-1
ASSQTSGFSGANVLT | TRBV4-3
ASSLFSGGVDEQF | TRBV7-2
ASSPGSSYNSPLH | TRBV7-9
AWRTTNYGYT | TRBV30
ASSYFGGPPQETQY | TRBV6-2/TRBV6-3
ASSESGRNTGELF | TRBV6-1
ASSETGAFNQPQH | TRBV9
ASSEGGLNYGYT | TRBV6-1
ASSLGQSLINNEQF | TRBV13
ASSEDAGGGEKLF | TRBV2
ASSPLPGNEQF | TRBV18
ASSLQGEISYEQY | TRBV27
ATSVEAYEQY | TRBV10-2
ASSSWGGGRSENIQY | TRBV28
ASSLLARLRGSAGNTIY | TRBV28
ASSLDRGNTGELF | TRBV5-1
ASSPAGVGYGYT | TRBV10-2
ASSLRAPISGNTIY | TRBV11-2
ASSGGPLLGSYNEQF | TRBV7-2
ASSLVASGIYEQY | TRBV5-1
AISESTGGYEQY | TRBV10-3
ASSVVQATDTQY | TRBV9
ASSPRAGDNSPLH | TRBV5-1
ASSQPRSTGELF | TRBV4-1
ASTQTGTANTGELF | TRBV7-8
ASTRQGQSTGELF | TRBV2
ASSLSPKSSPLH | TRBV27